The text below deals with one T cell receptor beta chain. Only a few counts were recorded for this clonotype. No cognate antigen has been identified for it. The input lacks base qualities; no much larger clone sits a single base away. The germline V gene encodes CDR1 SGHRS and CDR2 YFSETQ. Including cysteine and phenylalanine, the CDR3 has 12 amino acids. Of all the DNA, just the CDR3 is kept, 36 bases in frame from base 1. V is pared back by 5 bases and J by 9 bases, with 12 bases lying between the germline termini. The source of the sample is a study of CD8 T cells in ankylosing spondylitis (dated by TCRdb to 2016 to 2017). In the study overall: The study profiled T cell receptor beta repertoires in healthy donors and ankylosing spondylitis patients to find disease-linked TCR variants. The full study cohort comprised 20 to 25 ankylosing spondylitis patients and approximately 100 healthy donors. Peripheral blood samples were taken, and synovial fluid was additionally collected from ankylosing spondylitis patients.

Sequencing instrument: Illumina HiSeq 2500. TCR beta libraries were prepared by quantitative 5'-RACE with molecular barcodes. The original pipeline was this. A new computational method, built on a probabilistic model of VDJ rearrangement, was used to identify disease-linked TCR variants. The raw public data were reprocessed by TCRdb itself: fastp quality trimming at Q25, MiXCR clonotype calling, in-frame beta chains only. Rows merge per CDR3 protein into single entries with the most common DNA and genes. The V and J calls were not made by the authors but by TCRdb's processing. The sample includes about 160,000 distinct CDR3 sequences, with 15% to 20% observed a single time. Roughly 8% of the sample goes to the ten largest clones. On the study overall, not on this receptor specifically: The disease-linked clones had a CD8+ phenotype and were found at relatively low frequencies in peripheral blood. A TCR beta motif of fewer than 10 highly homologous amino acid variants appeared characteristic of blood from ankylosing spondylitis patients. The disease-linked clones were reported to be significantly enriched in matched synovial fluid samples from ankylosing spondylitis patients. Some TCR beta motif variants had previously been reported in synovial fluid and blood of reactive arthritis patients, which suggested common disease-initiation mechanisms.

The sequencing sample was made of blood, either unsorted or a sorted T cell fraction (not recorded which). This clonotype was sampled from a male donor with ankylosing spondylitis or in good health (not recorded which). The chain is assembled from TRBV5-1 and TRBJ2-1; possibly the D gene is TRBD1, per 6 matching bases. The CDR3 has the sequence CASRPTGSEQFF. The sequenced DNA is TGCGCCAGCAGGCCCACAGGGAGTGAGCAGTTCTTC.